Sequencing of this T cell receptor (beta chain) was carried out in a study of T cell responses to AZD1222 COVID-19 vaccine. General study results and limits: Baseline seropositivity occurred in only a handful of AZD1222 recipients.

This clone was counted between two and nine times. No antigen is known for it. The V and J ends lost 2 bases and 4 bases, in that order; junction bases with no gene match: 3. CDR1 SGHDN and CDR2 FVKESK come from the germline V gene. This CDR3 has 14 residues. Clones were sequenced by immunoSEQ multiplex PCR, and TCRdb holds only the in-frame ones, with some missing. The table records about 120,000 clones, 80% to 90% of them present only once. The sequences come from peripheral blood, collected 28 days after the second AZD1222 dose. The V gene is TRBV14, the J gene TRBJ1-2; TRBD1 agrees at 8 bases. The receptor's source is an adult who received the AZD1222 COVID-19 vaccine. The CDR3 DNA sequence: TGTGCCAGCAGCCAACCAGGGGGCATCTATGGCTACACCTTC. This gives the protein CASSQPGGIYGYTF.